This note documents a single T cell receptor beta chain sequence. Its antigen is undetermined. The data were taken from a study of OX40 agonist ivuxolimab in advanced cancers. Study-level information: Past anti-PD-1, anti-PD-L1 or anti-CTLA-4 therapy was accepted, and 40% had received some. Whole-study results and caveats: CD8+ T cells (on average) carried more expanded clones than CD4+ T cells. It was also the case that some nonresponders had low normalized T-cell clonal expansion. People who partly responded at 0.1-3.0 mg/kg had some of the least clonal expansion seen.

The CDR3 covers 14 residues. Trimming at V came to 3 bases and at J to 6 bases, leaving 6 bases not matched to a gene. Germline loops: CDR1 SGDLS, CDR2 YYNGEE. Here immunoSEQ multiplex PCR was the method, and the copy in TCRdb shows in-frame clones only, minus some. The sample yields some 150,000 clones, 90% seen once. This sample comprised CD4+ or CD8+ T cells sorted from blood, obtained in a trial of the OX40 agonist ivuxolimab. V and J are TRBV9 and TRBJ2-1, with 7 bases identical to TRBD2. This TCR came from an adult with an advanced solid tumor such as melanoma, head and neck, liver or kidney cancer. CDR3 DNA sequence: TGTGCCAGCAGCGGGGGCGGGAGCCGCAATGAGCAGTTCTTC. It encodes CASSGGGSRNEQFF.